These 16 T cell receptor beta chains were all obtained from the same sample, sequenced in a study of T cell clones after liver transplantation. TCRdb's table, derived via immunoSEQ multiplex PCR, lists solely in-frame clones and lacks some. The sample lists about 70,000 clones; 75% to 85% were seen once. Sequencing used CD4+ T cells from blood, obtained 12 months after liver transplant. These receptors were taken from a human patient who received a liver transplant. Some of the T cells might come from the graft donor.

This rearrangement joins TRBV6-6 to TRBJ2-5, with TRBD1 as a possible D gene (6 bases). Trimming took 6 bases from V and 7 from J, leaving 21 bases between them. The CDR3 consists of 15 residues. The germline V gene has CDR1 MNHNY and CDR2 SVGAGI (reference sequence). The chain's CDR3 is CASRSLQGRMGTQYF. The CDR3 coding sequence is TGTGCCAGCAGATCCCTTCAGGGGCGGATGGGGACCCAGTACTTC.

The chain uses TRBV5-6 and TRBJ2-3, with 7 bases matching TRBD2. The CDR3 consists of 13 residues. The germline V gene encodes CDR1 SGHDT and CDR2 YYEEEE. V lost 0 bases and J lost 11; bases outside the gene matches: 6. The CDR3 spells CASSLGEGRMQYF. CDR3 nucleotide sequence: TGTGCCAGCAGCTTGGGGGAGGGCAGGATGCAGTATTTT.

The V and J genes are TRBV6-6 and TRBJ2-7; D unclear. Trimming left V 4 bases short and J 2 bases short, with 9 bases between. The V gene's germline CDR1 is MNHNY and CDR2 SVGAGI (reference sequence). The CDR3 is 13 amino acids. CDR3 loop: CASSSRTAYEQYF. CDR3 nucleotides: TGTGCCAGCAGTTCCCGGACGGCCTACGAGCAGTACTTC.

The genes are TRBV5-1 and TRBJ1-4; the D is unclear. V was clipped by 0 bases and J by 6 bases, with 6 bases between them. Germline V gene sequence: CDR1 SGHRS, CDR2 YFSETQ. The CDR3 covers 13 residues. CDR3 DNA: TGCGCCAGCAGCTTGGTAGCGGATGAAAAACTGTTTTTT. This encodes CASSLVADEKLFF.

The chain links TRBV10-3 to TRBJ1-2; no clear D gene. Trimming pared 3 bases from V and 2 bases from J, leaving 16 bases between. Germline CDR1 is ENHRY and CDR2 is SYGVKD. This CDR3 is 16 amino acids long. CDR3 bases: TGTGCCATCAGTGAAGGTGCGGCCGCATTGAACTATGGCTACACCTTC. Its protein product is CAISEGAAALNYGYTF.

The rearrangement uses TRBV7-8 and TRBJ2-3; 13 nucleotides match TRBD2. Germline assignment: CDR1 SGHVS and CDR2 FQNEAQ. V dropped 3 bases and J dropped 0; count of bases not matched to a gene: 6. The CDR3 spans 18 residues. Here the CDR3 reads CASSFGLAGESSTDTQYF. The CDR3 region has the DNA TGTGCCAGCAGCTTCGGACTAGCGGGAGAGTCGAGCACAGATACGCAGTATTTT.

The gene calls are TRBV2 and TRBJ2-5, with D uncertain. Trimming removed 11 bases from V and 6 bases from J, with 13 bases in between. This CDR3 region has 11 residues. CDR1 is SNHLY, CDR2 FYNNEI, per germline. CDR3 sequence (DNA): TGTGCCCTAAGCAACCGCCAGACCCAGTACTTC. It codes for CALSNRQTQYF.

The J gene is TRBJ2-3, the V gene TRBV7-3; 9 bases fit TRBD1. From germline, CDR1 is SGHTA and CDR2 FQGTGA. The CDR3 contains 18 residues. The ends lost 4 bases at V and 0 bases at J; junction bases unmatched: 11. The CDR3 nucleotides read TGTGCCAGCAGCTCGAGGACAGGGGACAATCCTAGCACAGATACGCAGTATTTT. Translated: CASSSRTGDNPSTDTQYF.

The gene calls are TRBV5-4 and TRBJ2-2, with a weak D call TRBD2 (6 bases). Trimming cost V 4 bases and J 4 bases, with 17 bases left between them. Germline CDR1 reads SGHNT; CDR2 reads YYREEE (reference sequence). CDR3 length: 16 amino acids. CDR3 nucleotide sequence: TGTGCCAGCAGCCCAACCCCCGGGACTCCCACCGGGGAGCTGTTTTTT. Amino acid sequence: CASSPTPGTPTGELFF.

The chain is built from TRBV6-6 and TRBJ2-1; D perhaps matches TRBD1 (7 bases). V shed 0 bases and J shed 4 bases, with 10 bases lying between them. CDR3 length: 15 residues. From germline, CDR1 is MNHNY and CDR2 SVGAGI (reference sequence). The CDR3 DNA sequence: TGTGCCAGCAGTTACTCGGCAGGGGGGTACAATGAGCAGTTCTTC. Its protein is CASSYSAGGYNEQFF.

The count of this clone is one. The rearrangement links TRBV7-6 to TRBJ2-6, with D possibly TRBD2 on 5 matching bases. This CDR3 is built from 16 residues. V lost 2 bases and J 0 bases, leaving 8 bases between the germline ends. In germline, CDR1 is SGHVS, CDR2 FNYEAQ. The CDR3 DNA reads TGTGCCAGCAGCTTATTGGGGAGCTCTGGGGCCAACGTCCTGACTTTC. Translation: CASSLLGSSGANVLTF.

V usage is TRBV5-4 and J usage is TRBJ2-3, with unresolved D. V was cut by 0 bases and J by 6 bases, with 8 bases left in between. This CDR3 is 13 amino acids long. CDR1 is SGHNT and CDR2 is YYREEE in the germline V gene (reference sequence). CDR3 loop: CASSLEVSDTQYF. In nucleotides, the CDR3 is TGTGCCAGCAGCTTGGAAGTTTCGGATACGCAGTATTTT.

V is TRBV6-1 and J is TRBJ2-7; no clear D. CDR1 MNHNS and CDR2 SASEGT come from the germline V gene. V was pared by 5 bases and J by 2 bases, with 13 bases between. The CDR3 is 14 amino acids. The CDR3 DNA sequence: TGTGCCAGCAGTTCCCTAAGGGTCCCCTACGAGCAGTACTTC. Residues: CASSSLRVPYEQYF.

The chain combines TRBV19 with TRBJ2-2; D uncertain. The CDR3 extends over 14 amino acids. The V end lost 8 bases, the J end lost 0 bases, and 10 bases lay between the germline ends. Germline V CDR1 and CDR2: LNHDA, SQIVND (reference sequence). CDR3 amino acids: CASRGRTNTGELFF. The CDR3 bases are TGTGCCAGTCGCGGACGGACGAACACCGGGGAGCTGTTTTTT.

This rearrangement joins TRBV11-3 to TRBJ2-2; no firm D call. There are 15 residues in the CDR3. Germline V lookup: CDR1 SGHNT, CDR2 YENEEA. The V end lost 1 base, the J end lost 6 bases, and 12 bases lay between the germline ends. In DNA, the CDR3 is TGTGCCAGCAGCTTAGGTGTGCGTGCGGCCGGGGAGCTGTTTTTT. It yields the protein CASSLGVRAAGELFF.

The chain is built from TRBV6-5 and TRBJ2-5; perhaps TRBD2 as D (5 bases). This CDR3 is 12 amino acids long. V gave up 6 bases and J gave up 5 bases, with 10 bases separating them. Germline V gene data show CDR1 as MNHEY and CDR2 as SVGAGI. The CDR3 DNA reads TGTGCCAGCAGGGACTCAGCGGAGACCCAGTACTTC. This codes for CASRDSAETQYF.